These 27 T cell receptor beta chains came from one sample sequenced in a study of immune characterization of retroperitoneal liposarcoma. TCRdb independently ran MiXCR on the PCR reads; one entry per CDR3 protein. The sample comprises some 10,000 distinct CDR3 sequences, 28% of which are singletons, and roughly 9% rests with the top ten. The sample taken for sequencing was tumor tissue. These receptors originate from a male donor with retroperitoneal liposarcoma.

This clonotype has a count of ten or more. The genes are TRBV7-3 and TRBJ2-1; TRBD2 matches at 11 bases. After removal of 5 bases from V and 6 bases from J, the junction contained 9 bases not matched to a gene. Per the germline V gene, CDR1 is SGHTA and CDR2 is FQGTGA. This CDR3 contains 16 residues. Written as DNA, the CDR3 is TGTGCCAGCAGCCCAATTGGACTAGCGGGTGGCAATGAGCAGTTCTTC. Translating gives CASSPIGLAGGNEQFF.

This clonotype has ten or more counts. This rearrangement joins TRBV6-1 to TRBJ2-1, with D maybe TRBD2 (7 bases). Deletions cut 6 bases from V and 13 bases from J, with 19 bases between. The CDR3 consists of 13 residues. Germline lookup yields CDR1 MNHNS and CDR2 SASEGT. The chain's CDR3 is CASSPRGGETQFF. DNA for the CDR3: TGTGCCAGCAGCCCCCGAGGGGGGGAGACCCAGTTCTTC.

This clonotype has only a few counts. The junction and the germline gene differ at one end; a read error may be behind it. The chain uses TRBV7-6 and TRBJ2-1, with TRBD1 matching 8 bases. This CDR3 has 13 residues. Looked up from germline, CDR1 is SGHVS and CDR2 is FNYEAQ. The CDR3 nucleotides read TGTGCTAGCAGCTTAGGACAGGGCTACGAGCAGTTCTTC. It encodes CASSLGQGYEQFF. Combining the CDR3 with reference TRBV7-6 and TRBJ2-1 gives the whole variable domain GAGVSQSPRYKVTKRGQDVALRCDPISGHVSLYWYRQALGQGPEFLTYFNYEAQQDKSGLPNDRFSAERPEGSISTLTIQRTEQRDSAMYRCASSLGQGYEQFFGPGTRLTVL.

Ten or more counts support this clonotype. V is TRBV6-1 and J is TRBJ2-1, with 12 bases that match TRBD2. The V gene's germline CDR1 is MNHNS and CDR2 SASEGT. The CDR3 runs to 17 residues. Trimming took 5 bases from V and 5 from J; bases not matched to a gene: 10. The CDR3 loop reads CASSSLAGGPADNEQFF. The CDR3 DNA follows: TGTGCCAGCAGTTCGCTAGCGGGGGGGCCAGCCGACAATGAGCAGTTCTTC.

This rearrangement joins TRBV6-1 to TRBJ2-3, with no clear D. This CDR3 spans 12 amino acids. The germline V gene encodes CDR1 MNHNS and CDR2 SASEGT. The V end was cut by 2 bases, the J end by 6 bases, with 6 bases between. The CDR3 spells CASSEWPDTQYF. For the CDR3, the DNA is TGTGCCAGCAGTGAATGGCCCGATACGCAGTATTTT.

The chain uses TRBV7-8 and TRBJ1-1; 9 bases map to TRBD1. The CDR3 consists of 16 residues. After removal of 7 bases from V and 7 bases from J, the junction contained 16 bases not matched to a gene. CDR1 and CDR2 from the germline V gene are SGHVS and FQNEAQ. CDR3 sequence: CASIFASTGGGGEAFF. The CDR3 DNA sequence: TGTGCCAGCATCTTCGCCTCGACAGGGGGAGGTGGTGAAGCTTTCTTT.

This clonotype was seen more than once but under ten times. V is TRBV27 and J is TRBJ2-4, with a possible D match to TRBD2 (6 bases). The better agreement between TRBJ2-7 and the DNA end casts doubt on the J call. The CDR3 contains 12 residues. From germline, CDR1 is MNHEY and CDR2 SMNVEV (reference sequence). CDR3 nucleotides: TGTGCCAGCAGTTCGACTAGACTCGAGCAGTACTTC. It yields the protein CASSSTRLEQYF.

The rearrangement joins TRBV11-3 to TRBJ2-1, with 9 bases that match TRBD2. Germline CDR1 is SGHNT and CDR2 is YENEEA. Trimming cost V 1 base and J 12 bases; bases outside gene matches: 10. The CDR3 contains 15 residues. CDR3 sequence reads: CASSLVSLAGSSQFF. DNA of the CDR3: TGTGCCAGCAGCTTAGTATCCCTAGCGGGAAGCTCGCAGTTCTTC.

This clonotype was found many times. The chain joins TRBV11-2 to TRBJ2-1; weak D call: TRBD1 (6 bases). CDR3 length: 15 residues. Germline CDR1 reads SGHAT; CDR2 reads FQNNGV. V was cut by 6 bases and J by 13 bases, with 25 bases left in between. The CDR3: CASRGGYGIQETQFF. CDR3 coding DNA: TGTGCCAGCAGAGGGGGATACGGAATCCAAGAGACCCAGTTCTTC.

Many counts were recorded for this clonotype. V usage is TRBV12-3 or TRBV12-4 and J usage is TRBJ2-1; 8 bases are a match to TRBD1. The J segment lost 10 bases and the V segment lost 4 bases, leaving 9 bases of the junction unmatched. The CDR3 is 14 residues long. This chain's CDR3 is CASSSPGQADEQFF. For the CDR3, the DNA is TGTGCCAGCAGTTCGCCGGGACAGGCGGACGAGCAGTTCTTC.

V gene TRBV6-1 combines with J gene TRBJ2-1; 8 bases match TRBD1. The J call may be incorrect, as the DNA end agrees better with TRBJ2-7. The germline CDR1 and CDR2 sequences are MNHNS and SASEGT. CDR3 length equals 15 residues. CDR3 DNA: TGTGCCAGCAGTTCCAGGGGGCGATCTGACAATGAGCAGTACTTC. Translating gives CASSSRGRSDNEQYF.

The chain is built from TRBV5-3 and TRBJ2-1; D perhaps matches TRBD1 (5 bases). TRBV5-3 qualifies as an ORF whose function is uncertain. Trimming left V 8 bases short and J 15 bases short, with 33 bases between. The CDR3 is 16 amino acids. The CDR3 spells CASSPMMAQAQETRFF. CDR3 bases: TGTGCCAGCAGCCCAATGATGGCACAGGCACAAGAGACCCGGTTCTTC.

The CDR3 spells CASSPGLAGATDTQYF. The CDR3 coding sequence is TGTGCCAGCAGTCCGGGACTAGCGGGAGCCACAGATACGCAGTATTTT. The rearrangement uses TRBV12-3 or TRBV12-4 and TRBJ2-3; 14 nucleotides agree with TRBD2. J lost 2 bases, V lost 5 bases, and 3 bases had no gene match. The CDR3 is 16 residues long.

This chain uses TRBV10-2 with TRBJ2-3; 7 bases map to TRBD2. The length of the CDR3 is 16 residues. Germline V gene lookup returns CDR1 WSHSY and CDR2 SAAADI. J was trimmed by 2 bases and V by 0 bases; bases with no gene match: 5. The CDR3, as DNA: TGCGCCAGCAGTGAGTCCCGGCGGGGGTACACAGATACGCAGTATTTT. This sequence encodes CASSESRRGYTDTQYF.

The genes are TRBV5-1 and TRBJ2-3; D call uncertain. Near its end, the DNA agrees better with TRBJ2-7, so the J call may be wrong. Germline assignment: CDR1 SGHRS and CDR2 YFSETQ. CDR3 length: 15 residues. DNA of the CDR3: TGCGCCAGCAGCTTGGGCAGAAGCTATTACAATGAGCAGTACTTC. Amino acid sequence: CASSLGRSYYNEQYF.

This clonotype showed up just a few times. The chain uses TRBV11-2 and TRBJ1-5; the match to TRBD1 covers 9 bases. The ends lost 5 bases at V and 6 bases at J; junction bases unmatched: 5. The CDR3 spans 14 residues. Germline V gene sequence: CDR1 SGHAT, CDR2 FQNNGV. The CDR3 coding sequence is TGTGCCAGCAGCCCGGACAGGGGCACTCAGCCCCAGCATTTT. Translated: CASSPDRGTQPQHF.

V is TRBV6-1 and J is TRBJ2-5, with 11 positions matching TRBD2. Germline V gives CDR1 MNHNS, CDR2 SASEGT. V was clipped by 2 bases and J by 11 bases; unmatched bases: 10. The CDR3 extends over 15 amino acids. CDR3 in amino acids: CASSELAGGYNEQYF. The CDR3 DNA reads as TGTGCCAGCAGTGAACTAGCGGGGGGTTACAATGAGCAGTACTTC.

The CDR3: CASSLVAAGWGYTF. The CDR3 DNA sequence: TGTGCCAGCAGCTTAGTCGCGGCGGGTTGGGGCTACACCTTC. The V call is TRBV7-8, the J call TRBJ1-2, with no clear D. Germline-derived CDR1 and CDR2 are SGHVS and FQNEAQ. CDR3 size: 14 residues. V was pared by 1 base and J by 8 bases, with 14 bases between. Supplemented by reference TRBV7-8 and TRBJ1-2, the full variable domain reads GAGVSQSPRYKVAKRGQDVALRCDPISGHVSLFWYQQALGQGPEFLTYFQNEAQLDKSGLPSDRFFAERPEGSVSTLKIQRTQQEDSAVYLCASSLVAAGWGYTFGSGTRLTVV.

The CDR3 DNA follows: TGTGCCAGCAGCTTAGGGGGTGGTAGCGGGGACGGCTCCTACAATGAGCAGTTCTTC. It is translated as CASSLGGGSGDGSYNEQFF. V usage is TRBV11-2 and J usage is TRBJ2-1; TRBD2 agrees at 8 bases. CDR1 and CDR2 from the germline V gene are SGHAT and FQNNGV. After removal of 1 base from V and 0 bases from J, the junction contained 11 bases not matched to a gene. The CDR3 extends over 19 amino acids. The whole variable domain, remainder taken from reference TRBV11-2 and TRBJ2-1, is EAGVAQSPRYKIIEKRQSVAFWCNPISGHATLYWYQQILGQGPKLLIQFQNNGVVDDSQLPKDRFSAERLKGVDSTLKIQPAKLEDSAVYLCASSLGGGSGDGSYNEQFFGPGTRLTVL.

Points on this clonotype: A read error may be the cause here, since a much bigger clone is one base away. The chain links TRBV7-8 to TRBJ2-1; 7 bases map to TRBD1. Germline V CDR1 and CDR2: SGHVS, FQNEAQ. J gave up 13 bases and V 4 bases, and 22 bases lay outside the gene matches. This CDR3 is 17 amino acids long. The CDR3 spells CASSSIFPGTAQETQFF. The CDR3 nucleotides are TGTGCCAGCAGCTCGATATTCCCCGGGACAGCCCAAGAGACCCAGTTCTTC.

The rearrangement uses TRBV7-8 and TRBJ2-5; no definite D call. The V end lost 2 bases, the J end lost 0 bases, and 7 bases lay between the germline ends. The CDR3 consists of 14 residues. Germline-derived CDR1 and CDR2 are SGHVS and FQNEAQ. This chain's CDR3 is CASSLYWDQETQYF. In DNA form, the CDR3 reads TGTGCCAGCAGCTTATATTGGGACCAAGAGACCCAGTACTTC.

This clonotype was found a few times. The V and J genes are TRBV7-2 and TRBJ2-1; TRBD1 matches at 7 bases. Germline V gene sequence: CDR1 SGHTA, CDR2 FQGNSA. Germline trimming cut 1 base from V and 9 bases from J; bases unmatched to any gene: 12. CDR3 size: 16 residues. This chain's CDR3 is CASSLVVDRVGFEQFF. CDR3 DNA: TGTGCCAGCAGCTTAGTTGTCGACAGGGTAGGATTTGAGCAGTTCTTC.

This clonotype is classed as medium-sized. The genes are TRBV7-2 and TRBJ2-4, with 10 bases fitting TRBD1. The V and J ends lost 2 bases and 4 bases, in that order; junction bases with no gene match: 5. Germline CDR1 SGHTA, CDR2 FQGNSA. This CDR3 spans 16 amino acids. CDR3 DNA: TGTGCCAGCAGCTTAAGTTCGGGACAGGGGAAAAACATTCAGTACTTC. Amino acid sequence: CASSLSSGQGKNIQYF. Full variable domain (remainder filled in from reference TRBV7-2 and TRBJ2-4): GAGVSQSPSNKVTEKGKDVELRCDPISGHTALYWYRQSLGQGLEFLIYFQGNSAPDKSGLPSDRFSAERTGGSVSTLTIQRTQQEDSAVYLCASSLSSGQGKNIQYFGAGTRLSVL.

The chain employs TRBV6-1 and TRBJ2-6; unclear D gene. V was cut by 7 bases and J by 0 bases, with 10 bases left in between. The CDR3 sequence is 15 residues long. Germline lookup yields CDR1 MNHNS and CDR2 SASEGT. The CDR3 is CASTPQASGANVLTF. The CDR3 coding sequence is TGTGCCAGCACTCCGCAGGCCTCTGGGGCCAACGTCCTGACTTTC.

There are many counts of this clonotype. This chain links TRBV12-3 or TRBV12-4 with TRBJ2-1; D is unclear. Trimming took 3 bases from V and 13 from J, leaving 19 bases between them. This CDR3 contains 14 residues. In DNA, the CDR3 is TGTGCCAGCAGTTTGGGCTGGAACCGAGAGACCCAGTTCTTC. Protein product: CASSLGWNRETQFF.

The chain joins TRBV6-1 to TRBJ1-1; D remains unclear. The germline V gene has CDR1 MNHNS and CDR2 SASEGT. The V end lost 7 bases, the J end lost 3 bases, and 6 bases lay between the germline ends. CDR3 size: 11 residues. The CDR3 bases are TGTGCCAGCACCCGGGACACTGAAGCTTTCTTT. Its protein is CASTRDTEAFF.

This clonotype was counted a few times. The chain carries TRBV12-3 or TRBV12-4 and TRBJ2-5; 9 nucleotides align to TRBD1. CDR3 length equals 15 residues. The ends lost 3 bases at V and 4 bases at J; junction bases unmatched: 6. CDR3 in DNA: TGTGCCAGCAGTTTGGGACAGGGATGGGGAGAGACCCAGTACTTC. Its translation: CASSLGQGWGETQYF.